Following are 24 T cell receptor beta chains from one sample sequenced in a study of CD8+CD57+ T cells in acquired aplastic anemia. Patients picked for sequencing had shown CD8+CD57+ cell expansion detected by flow cytometry. Template material for TCR beta VDJ and CDR3 profiling consisted of genomic DNA. TCRdb reprocessed the reads with MiXCR, giving one entry per CDR3 protein. Counted here are some 200,000 distinct CDR3 sequences, 48% occurring once; the ten biggest clones make up around a tenth. The sequencing input was sorted CD4+, CD8+, or CD8+CD57+ T cells (not recorded which) from PBMCs. These receptors all come from a human donor with aplastic anemia.

There are a few counts of this clonotype. The V call is TRBV10-3, the J call TRBJ2-7; D unclear. V gave up 8 bases and J gave up 0 bases, with 11 bases separating them. The CDR3 consists of 13 residues. Germline V gene lookup returns CDR1 ENHRY and CDR2 SYGVKD. The CDR3 bases are TGTGCCATCGCCAGCGATAGCTCCTACGAGCAGTACTTC. This encodes CAIASDSSYEQYF.

This clonotype has ten or more counts. The rearrangement links TRBV2 to TRBJ2-3, with TRBD1 matching 8 bases. This CDR3 is 14 amino acids long. CDR1 and CDR2 (germline): SNHLY, FYNNEI. J was trimmed by 9 bases and V by 4 bases; bases with no gene match: 9. The CDR3 DNA reads as TGTGCCAGCAGTGCGGACAGGGCACAGAGAACGCAGTATTTT. Translation: CASSADRAQRTQYF.

Comments on this clonotype: With a much larger clone just one base away, this may be a read error. CDR3 protein: CASSLVAGDSVGELFF. The CDR3 region has the DNA TGTGCCAGCAGCCTAGTAGCGGGAGATTCGGTCGGGGAGCTGTTTTTT. This sequence joins TRBV14 and TRBJ2-2, with 9 nucleotides matching TRBD2. The CDR3 contains 16 residues. In germline, CDR1 is SGHDN, CDR2 FVKESK. V lost 4 bases and J lost 7; bases outside the gene matches: 10.

J is TRBJ2-7 and V is TRBV7-8; the D is unclear. CDR3 length: 13 amino acids. V was pared by 3 bases and J by 3 bases, with 9 bases between. The germline gives CDR1 SGHVS, CDR2 FQNEAQ. Written as DNA, the CDR3 is TGTGCCAGCAGCTTGAGGCGTGACTACGAGCAGTACTTC. It is translated as CASSLRRDYEQYF.

The chain employs TRBV9 and TRBJ1-2, with D unclear. Trimming cost V 0 bases and J 6 bases, with 12 bases left between them. The CDR3 covers 14 residues. The germline gives CDR1 SGDLS, CDR2 YYNGEE. As DNA, the CDR3 is TGTGCCAGCAGCGTAGCGACTCATGTCGATGGCTACACCTTC. Protein: CASSVATHVDGYTF.

The rearrangement joins TRBV19 to TRBJ2-7, with TRBD2 as a possible D gene (5 bases). The CDR3 is made up of 15 amino acids. V lost 6 bases and J 5 bases, leaving 20 bases between the germline ends. Per the germline V gene, CDR1 is LNHDA and CDR2 is SQIVND (reference sequence). Written as DNA, the CDR3 is TGTGCCAGTAGACCCAGAGGGCTCGCCCCCCACGAGCAGTACTTC. This encodes CASRPRGLAPHEQYF.

This chain links TRBV7-8 with TRBJ1-3; D gene uncertain. This CDR3 is 15 amino acids long. V lost 1 base to trimming and J lost 4 bases, with 11 bases between them. CDR1 SGHVS and CDR2 FQNEAQ come from the germline V gene. The DNA of the CDR3 is TGTGCCAGCAGCTTAGGAGGGTGGTCCGGAAACACCATATATTTT. Encoded protein: CASSLGGWSGNTIYF.

This clonotype was seen at least ten times. The CDR3 DNA reads as TGTGCCAGCAGCTTGAGCAGGGGACCAAACTACGAGCAGTACTTC. It translates to CASSLSRGPNYEQYF. The chain joins TRBV5-6 to TRBJ2-7; TRBD1 might be the D (6 bases). The CDR3 has 15 amino acids. Looked up from germline, CDR1 is SGHDT and CDR2 is YYEEEE. Trimming cost V 1 base and J 3 bases, with 14 bases left between them.

Of note for this clonotype: Just one base apart from a much larger clone, this may be a read error. The chain recombines TRBV7-9 with TRBJ2-3, with TRBD1 matching 7 bases. The junction had 4 bases not matched to a gene; V was cut back by 8 bases and J by 5 bases. Germline CDR1 is SEHNR and CDR2 is FQNEAQ (reference sequence). The CDR3 is made up of 12 amino acids. The CDR3 nucleotides read TGTGCCAGCGGAGACAGGGTAGATACGCAGTATTTT. Amino acids: CASGDRVDTQYF.

This clonotype was recorded many times. The chain recombines TRBV6-6 with TRBJ1-2; D is ambiguous. Trimming pared 2 bases from V and 4 bases from J, leaving 8 bases between. This CDR3 comprises 13 residues. Germline lookup yields CDR1 MNHNY and CDR2 SVGAGI (reference sequence). For the CDR3, the DNA is TGTGCCAGCAGTTACCCGAAGCCCTATGGCTACACCTTC. This translates into CASSYPKPYGYTF.

This clonotype was seen ten or more times. The CDR3 region is CASSYAYPTYEQYF. The CDR3 DNA sequence: TGTGCCAGCAGTTATGCTTATCCTACCTACGAGCAGTACTTC. This chain connects TRBV6-6 to TRBJ2-7; D is undetermined. Per germline, CDR1 MNHNY and CDR2 SVGAGI (reference sequence). Trimming left V 3 bases short and J 2 bases short, with 11 bases between. This CDR3 comprises 14 residues.

V is TRBV2 and J is TRBJ1-1; TRBD1 aligns across 7 bases. The CDR3 runs to 13 residues. J gave up 1 base and V 5 bases, and 1 base lay outside the gene matches. Germline assignment: CDR1 SNHLY and CDR2 FYNNEI. The CDR3 bases are TGTGCCAGCAGTCAGGGGGAGAACACTGAAGCTTTCTTT. This sequence encodes CASSQGENTEAFF. Supplemented by reference TRBV2 and TRBJ1-1, the full variable domain reads EPEVTQTPSHQVTQMGQEVILRCVPISNHLYFYWYRQILGQKVEFLVSFYNNEISEKSEIFDDQFSVERPDGSNFTLKIRSTKLEDSAMYFCASSQGENTEAFFGQGTRLTVV.

This clonotype was seen at least ten times. CDR3 sequence reads: CAISEYRDAGEQFF. The CDR3 DNA follows: TGTGCCATCAGTGAGTACAGGGATGCAGGTGAGCAGTTCTTC. The V gene is TRBV10-3, the J gene TRBJ2-1; weak D call: TRBD1 (6 bases). V gave up 1 base and J gave up 9 bases, with 13 bases separating them. The CDR3 contains 14 residues. CDR1 and CDR2 from the germline V gene are ENHRY and SYGVKD.

The chain recombines TRBV6-1 with TRBJ2-7; 15 nucleotides line up with TRBD2. J was trimmed by 5 bases and V by 4 bases; bases with no gene match: 3. Germline values: CDR1 MNHNS, CDR2 SASEGT. CDR3 length: 15 residues. This CDR3 is CASSGTSGRADEQYF. The CDR3 bases are TGTGCCAGCAGTGGGACTAGCGGGAGGGCCGACGAGCAGTACTTC.

This clonotype has a count of ten or more. The chain uses TRBV25-1 and TRBJ1-1; tentatively, D is TRBD1 (6 bases). The length of the CDR3 is 15 residues. Germline assignment: CDR1 MGHDK and CDR2 SYGVNS. V lost 4 bases to trimming and J lost 1 base, with 13 bases between them. CDR3 region: CASSAPGHSNTEAFF. CDR3 bases: TGTGCCAGCAGTGCGCCGGGACATTCGAACACTGAAGCTTTCTTT.

The sample holds many counts of this clonotype. J is TRBJ2-1 and V is TRBV2; no clear D. The CDR3 runs 10 residues. Germline V gives CDR1 SNHLY, CDR2 FYNNEI. Trimming left V 8 bases short and J 5 bases short, with 4 bases between. CDR3 nucleotides: TGTGCCAGCGACAACAATGAGCAGTTCTTC. It yields the protein CASDNNEQFF.

The chain couples TRBV20-1 to TRBJ2-3, with D unclear. From germline, CDR1 is DFQATT and CDR2 SNEGSKA (reference sequence). V dropped 3 bases and J dropped 0 bases, with 10 bases sitting between them. This CDR3 comprises 14 residues. CDR3 DNA sequence: TGCAGTGCTAGTGGAGTCGATAGCACAGATACGCAGTATTTT. Encoded protein: CSASGVDSTDTQYF.

This chain connects TRBV7-2 to TRBJ1-2; D uncertain. This CDR3 spans 12 amino acids. The germline V gene has CDR1 SGHTA and CDR2 FQGNSA. Trimming shortened V by 5 bases and J by 6 bases, and 10 bases separated the two germline ends. The CDR3 protein is CASSRTRDGYTF. The CDR3 region has the DNA TGTGCCAGCAGCCGGACCCGTGATGGCTACACCTTC. Together with reference TRBV7-2 and TRBJ1-2, the CDR3 gives the full variable domain: GAGVSQSPSNKVTEKGKDVELRCDPISGHTALYWYRQSLGQGLEFLIYFQGNSAPDKSGLPSDRFSAERTGGSVSTLTIQRTQQEDSAVYLCASSRTRDGYTFGSGTRLTVV.

The gene calls are TRBV5-1 and TRBJ2-3; TRBD1 agrees at 7 bases. The length of the CDR3 is 14 residues. The germline CDR1 and CDR2 sequences are SGHRS and YFSETQ. V gave up 5 bases and J gave up 0 bases; unmatched junction bases: 3. DNA for the CDR3: TGCGCCAGCAGACAGGGACAGAGCACAGATACGCAGTATTTT. Translation gives CASRQGQSTDTQYF.

V gene TRBV7-9 combines with J gene TRBJ1-3; possible D gene TRBD1, 5 bases. Trimming shortened V by 5 bases and J by 3 bases, and 11 bases separated the two germline ends. This CDR3 region has 14 residues. Germline CDR1 reads SEHNR; CDR2 reads FQNEAQ (reference sequence). The CDR3 nucleotides are TGTGCCAGCAGCCTCGACAGACTTGGAAACACCATATATTTT. Its protein is CASSLDRLGNTIYF. Filled out from reference TRBV7-9 and TRBJ1-3, the complete variable domain reads DTGVSQNPRHKITKRGQNVTFRCDPISEHNRLYWYRQTLGQGPEFLTYFQNEAQLEKSRLLSDRFSAERPKGSFSTLEIQRTEQGDSAMYLCASSLDRLGNTIYFGEGSWLTVV.

The CDR3 DNA follows: TGTGCCAGCAGCGTAGGGCAGACCTCCTACGAGCAGTACTTC. As protein: CASSVGQTSYEQYF. J is TRBJ2-7 and V is TRBV9; D call uncertain. V lost 0 bases, J lost 0 bases, and 7 bases lay in between. This CDR3 is built from 14 residues. Per germline, CDR1 SGDLS and CDR2 YYNGEE.

The chain employs TRBV12-3 or TRBV12-4 and TRBJ2-7; the D is unclear. The CDR3 has 13 amino acids. Trimming took off 6 bases at V and 3 bases at J, with 12 bases between the two ends. CDR3 region: CASSPKIYYEQYF. Here the CDR3 DNA reads TGTGCCAGCAGCCCCAAAATCTACTACGAGCAGTACTTC.

This clonotype was picked up a small number of times. The chain combines TRBV7-9 with TRBJ2-7; 7 bases line up with TRBD1. V shed 4 bases, J shed 0 bases, and the junction held 6 bases outside the gene matches. Germline CDR1 reads SEHNR; CDR2 reads FQNEAQ (reference sequence). CDR3 length: 15 amino acids. CDR3 sequence (DNA): TGTGCCAGCAGCTCCGGGACAGTTCTCTCCTACGAGCAGTACTTC. Translated, it gives CASSSGTVLSYEQYF.

V is TRBV2 and J is TRBJ2-7; D uncertain. V shed 1 base and J shed 6 bases, with 16 bases lying between them. Germline V gene sequence: CDR1 SNHLY, CDR2 FYNNEI. The CDR3 is 15 amino acids. The chain's CDR3 is CASSEGYLMGFEQYF. The CDR3 DNA reads TGTGCCAGCAGTGAAGGATACCTTATGGGCTTCGAGCAGTACTTC.